This T cell receptor beta chain was captured by sequencing in a study of beta chain features in type 1 diabetes. Study-level findings and limits: Insertions were fewer and deletions more numerous at VDJ junctions in type 1 diabetes patients.

This CDR3 contains 12 residues. Per germline, CDR1 MGHRA and CDR2 YSYEKL. V lost 1 base and J lost 4, with 2 bases in between. All of the isolated RNA was reverse transcribed, so expressed TCRB transcripts were sequenced. Data came from immunoSEQ multiplex PCR; TCRdb stores just in-frame clones and leaves some out. Among hundreds of thousands of clones listed, approximately 15% were seen once. To note about this clone: Its matching antigen is unknown. At the DNA level, this CDR3 is encoded by other sequences in the same sample as well.

Sampling consisted of one heparinised blood draw per donor, averaging about 116 mL. The receptor was derived from a man aged 25-40 years in good health. The J gene is TRBJ2-1, the V gene TRBV4-1; unclear D gene. The sequenced material came from naive CD4+ T cells from blood. The CDR3 DNA sequence: TGCGCCAGCAGCCAAGGTTACAATGAGCAGTTCTTC. Its protein is CASSQGYNEQFF.